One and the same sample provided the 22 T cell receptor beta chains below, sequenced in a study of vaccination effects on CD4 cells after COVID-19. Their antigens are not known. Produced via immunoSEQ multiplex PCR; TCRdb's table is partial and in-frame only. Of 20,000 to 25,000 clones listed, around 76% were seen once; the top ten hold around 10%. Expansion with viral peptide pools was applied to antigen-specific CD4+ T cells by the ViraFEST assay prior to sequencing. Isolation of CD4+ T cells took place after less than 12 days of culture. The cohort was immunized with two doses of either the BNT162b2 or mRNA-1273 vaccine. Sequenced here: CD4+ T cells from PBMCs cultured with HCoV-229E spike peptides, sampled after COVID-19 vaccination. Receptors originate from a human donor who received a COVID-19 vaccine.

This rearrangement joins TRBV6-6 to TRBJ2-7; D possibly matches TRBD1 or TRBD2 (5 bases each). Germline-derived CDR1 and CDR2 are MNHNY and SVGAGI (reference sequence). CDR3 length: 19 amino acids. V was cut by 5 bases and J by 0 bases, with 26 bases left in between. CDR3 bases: TGTGCCAGCAGTCGAAACCGGAAGTCCGGGGCCCAGGGCTCCTACGAGCAGTACTTC. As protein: CASSRNRKSGAQGSYEQYF.

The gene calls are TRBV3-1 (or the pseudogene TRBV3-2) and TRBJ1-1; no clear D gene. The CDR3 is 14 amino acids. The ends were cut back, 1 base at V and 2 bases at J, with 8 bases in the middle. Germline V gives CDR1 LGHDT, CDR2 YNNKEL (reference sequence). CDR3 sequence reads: CASSQGQANTEAFF. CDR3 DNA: TGTGCCAGCAGCCAAGGGCAGGCTAACACTGAAGCTTTCTTT.

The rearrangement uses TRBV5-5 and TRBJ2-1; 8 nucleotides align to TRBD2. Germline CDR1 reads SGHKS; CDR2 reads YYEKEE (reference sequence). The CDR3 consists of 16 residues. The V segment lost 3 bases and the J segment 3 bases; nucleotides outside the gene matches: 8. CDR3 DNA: TGTGCCAGCAGCTCGGGTAGCGGGGAGTACTACAATGAGCAGTTCTTC. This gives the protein CASSSGSGEYYNEQFF.

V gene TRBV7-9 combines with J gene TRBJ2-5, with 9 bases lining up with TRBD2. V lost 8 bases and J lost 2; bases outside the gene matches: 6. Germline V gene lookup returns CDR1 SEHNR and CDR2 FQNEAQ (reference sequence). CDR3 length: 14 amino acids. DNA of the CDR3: TGTGCCAGCTTCGGGCTAGCGGGGCAAGAGACCCAGTACTTC. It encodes CASFGLAGQETQYF.

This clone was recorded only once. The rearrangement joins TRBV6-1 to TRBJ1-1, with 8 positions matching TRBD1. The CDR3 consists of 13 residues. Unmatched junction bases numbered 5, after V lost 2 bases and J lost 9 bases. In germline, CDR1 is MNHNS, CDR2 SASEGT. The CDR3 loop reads CASSENRQGKAFF. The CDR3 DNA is TGTGCCAGCAGTGAAAACCGACAGGGGAAAGCTTTCTTT.

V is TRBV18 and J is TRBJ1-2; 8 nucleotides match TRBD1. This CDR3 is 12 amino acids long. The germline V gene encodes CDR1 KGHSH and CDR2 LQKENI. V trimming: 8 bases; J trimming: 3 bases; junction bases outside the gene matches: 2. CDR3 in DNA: TGTGCCAGCGCGACAGGGGACTATGGCTACACCTTC. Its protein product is CASATGDYGYTF.

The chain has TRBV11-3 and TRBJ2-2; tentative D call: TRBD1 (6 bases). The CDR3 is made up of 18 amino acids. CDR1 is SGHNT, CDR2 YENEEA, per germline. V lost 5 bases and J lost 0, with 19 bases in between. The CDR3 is CASSQFGAGTTNTGELFF. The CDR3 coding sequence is TGTGCCAGCAGCCAGTTTGGGGCCGGGACAACGAACACCGGGGAGCTGTTTTTT.

The CDR3 loop is CASSLRWTGDTSPLHF. CDR3 DNA sequence: TGTGCCAGCAGCTTGCGGTGGACAGGGGATACTTCACCCCTCCACTTT. The chain recombines TRBV5-6 with TRBJ1-6; 9 bases are a match to TRBD1. Germline lookup yields CDR1 SGHDT and CDR2 YYEEEE. The CDR3 runs 16 residues. J gave up 9 bases and V 1 base, and 8 bases lay outside the gene matches.

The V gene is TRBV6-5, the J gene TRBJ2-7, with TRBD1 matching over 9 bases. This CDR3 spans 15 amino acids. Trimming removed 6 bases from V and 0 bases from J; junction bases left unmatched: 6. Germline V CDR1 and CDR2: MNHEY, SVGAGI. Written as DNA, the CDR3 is TGTGCCAGCAGACAGGGGGGACAGGGCTCCTACGAGCAGTACTTC. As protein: CASRQGGQGSYEQYF.

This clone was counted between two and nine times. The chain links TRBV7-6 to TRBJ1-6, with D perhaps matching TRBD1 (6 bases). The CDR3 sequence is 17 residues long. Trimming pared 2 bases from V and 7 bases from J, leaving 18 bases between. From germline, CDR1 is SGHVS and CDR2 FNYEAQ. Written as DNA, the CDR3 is TGTGCCAGCAGCTTAAAGTCTTGGGCAGGGGAAAATTCACCCCTCCACTTT. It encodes CASSLKSWAGENSPLHF. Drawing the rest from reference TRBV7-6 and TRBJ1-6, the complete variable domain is GAGVSQSPRYKVTKRGQDVALRCDPISGHVSLYWYRQALGQGPEFLTYFNYEAQQDKSGLPNDRFSAERPEGSISTLTIQRTEQRDSAMYRCASSLKSWAGENSPLHFGNGTRLTVT.

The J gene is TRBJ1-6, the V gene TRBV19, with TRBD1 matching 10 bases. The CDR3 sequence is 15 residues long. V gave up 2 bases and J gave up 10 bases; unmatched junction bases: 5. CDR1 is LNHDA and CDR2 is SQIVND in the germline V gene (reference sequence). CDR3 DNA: TGTGCCAGTAGTATAATGGACAGGGGGAGATCACCCCTCCACTTT. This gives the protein CASSIMDRGRSPLHF.

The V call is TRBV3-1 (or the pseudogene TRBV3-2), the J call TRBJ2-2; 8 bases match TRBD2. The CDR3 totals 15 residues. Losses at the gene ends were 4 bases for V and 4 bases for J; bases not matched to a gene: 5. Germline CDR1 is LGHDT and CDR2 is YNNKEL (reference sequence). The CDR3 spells CASSLSGGLTGELFF. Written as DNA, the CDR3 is TGTGCCAGCAGCCTAAGCGGGGGCCTCACCGGGGAGCTGTTTTTT.

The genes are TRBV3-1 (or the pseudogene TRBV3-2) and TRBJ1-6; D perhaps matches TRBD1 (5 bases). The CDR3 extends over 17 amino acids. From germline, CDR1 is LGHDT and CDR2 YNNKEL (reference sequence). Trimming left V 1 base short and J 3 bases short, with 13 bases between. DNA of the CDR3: TGTGCCAGCAGCCAAGGTGGGGGAACTAACTATAATTCACCCCTCCACTTT. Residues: CASSQGGGTNYNSPLHF.

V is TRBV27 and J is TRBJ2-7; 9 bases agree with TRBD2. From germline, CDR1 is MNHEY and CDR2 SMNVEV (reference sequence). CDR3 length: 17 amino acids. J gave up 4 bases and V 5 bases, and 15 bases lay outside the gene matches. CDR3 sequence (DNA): TGTGCCAGCAGTATCCTTTTCCCTAGCGGGACAACTTACGAGCAGTACTTC. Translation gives CASSILFPSGTTYEQYF.

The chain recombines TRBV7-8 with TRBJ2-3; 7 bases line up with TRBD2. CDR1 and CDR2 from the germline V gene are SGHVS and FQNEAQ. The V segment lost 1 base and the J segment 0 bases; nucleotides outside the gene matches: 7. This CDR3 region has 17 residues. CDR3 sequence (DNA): TGTGCCAGCAGCTTAGGGGGGGGTATAACTAGCACAGATACGCAGTATTTT. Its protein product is CASSLGGGITSTDTQYF.

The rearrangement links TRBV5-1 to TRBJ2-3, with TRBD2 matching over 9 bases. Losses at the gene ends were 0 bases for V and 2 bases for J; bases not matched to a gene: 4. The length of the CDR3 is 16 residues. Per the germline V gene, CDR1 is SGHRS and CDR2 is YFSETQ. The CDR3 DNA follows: TGCGCCAGCAGCTTGGACCCTAGCGGGAACACAGATACGCAGTATTTT. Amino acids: CASSLDPSGNTDTQYF. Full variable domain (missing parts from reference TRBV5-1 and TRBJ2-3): KAGVTQTPRYLIKTRGQQVTLSCSPISGHRSVSWYQQTPGQGLQFLFEYFSETQRNKGNFPGRFSGRQFSNSRSEMNVSTLELGDSALYLCASSLDPSGNTDTQYFGPGTRLTVL.

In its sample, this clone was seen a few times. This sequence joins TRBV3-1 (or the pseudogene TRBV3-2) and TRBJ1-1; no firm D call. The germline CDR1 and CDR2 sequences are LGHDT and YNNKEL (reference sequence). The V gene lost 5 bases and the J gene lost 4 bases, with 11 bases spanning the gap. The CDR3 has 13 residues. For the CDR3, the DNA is TGTGCCAGCAGCTCGGGCGGGAGCACTGAAGCTTTCTTT. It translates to CASSSGGSTEAFF.

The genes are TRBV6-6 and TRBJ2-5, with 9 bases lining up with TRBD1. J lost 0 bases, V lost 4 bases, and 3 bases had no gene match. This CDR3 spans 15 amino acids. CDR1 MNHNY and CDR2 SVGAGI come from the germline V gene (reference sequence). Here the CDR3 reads CASSFGTGNQETQYF. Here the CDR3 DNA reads TGTGCCAGCAGTTTCGGGACAGGGAACCAAGAGACCCAGTACTTC.

The CDR3 DNA reads as TGCGCCAGCAGCCAAGATGGGCCGGGACAGGGTAATCAGCCCCAGCATTTT. Translation: CASSQDGPGQGNQPQHF. The chain combines TRBV4-1 with TRBJ1-5, with 9 bases identical to TRBD1. The CDR3 has 17 residues. Trimming removed 0 bases from V and 4 bases from J; junction bases left unmatched: 7. Per germline, CDR1 MGHRA and CDR2 YSYEKL.

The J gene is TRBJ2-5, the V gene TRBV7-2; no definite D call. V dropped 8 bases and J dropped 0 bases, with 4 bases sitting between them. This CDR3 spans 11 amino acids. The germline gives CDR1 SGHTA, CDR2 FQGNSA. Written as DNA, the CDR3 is TGTGCCAGCGCGTACCAAGAGACCCAGTACTTC. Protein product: CASAYQETQYF. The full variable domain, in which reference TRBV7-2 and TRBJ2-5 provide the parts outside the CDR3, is GAGVSQSPSNKVTEKGKDVELRCDPISGHTALYWYRQSLGQGLEFLIYFQGNSAPDKSGLPSDRFSAERTGGSVSTLTIQRTQQEDSAVYLCASAYQETQYFGPGTRLLVL.

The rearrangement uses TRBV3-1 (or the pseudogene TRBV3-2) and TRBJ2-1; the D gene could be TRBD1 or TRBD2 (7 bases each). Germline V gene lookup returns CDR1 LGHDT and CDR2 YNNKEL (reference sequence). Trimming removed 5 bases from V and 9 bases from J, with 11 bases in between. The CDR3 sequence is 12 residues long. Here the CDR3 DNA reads TGTGCCAGCAGCGACAGGGAGGGTGAGCAGTTCTTC. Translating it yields CASSDREGEQFF.

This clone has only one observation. CDR3 bases: TGTGCCAGCAGCTTAGTAGGGGGCACCGGGGAGCTGTTTTTT. Translation: CASSLVGGTGELFF. The chain carries TRBV7-9 and TRBJ2-2, with a weak D call TRBD1 (6 bases). The CDR3 spans 14 residues. Germline CDR1 SEHNR, CDR2 FQNEAQ (reference sequence). Trimming cost V 1 base and J 4 bases, with 7 bases left between them.